Reported below is one T cell receptor beta chain. These data belong to a study of T cell responses to AZD1222 COVID-19 vaccine. The CDR3 runs to 16 residues. V was clipped by 5 bases and J by 0 bases; unmatched bases: 8. Germline assignment: CDR1 SGHVS and CDR2 FQNEAQ. Clones were sequenced by immunoSEQ multiplex PCR, and TCRdb holds only the in-frame ones, with some missing. The sample consists of over 150,000 clones, 88% of them appearing once. This chain uses TRBV7-8 with TRBJ1-1; 8 positions agree with TRBD1. The receptor was isolated from an adult in good health. The source material was peripheral blood, sampled on day 0 of AZD1222 vaccination. CDR3 amino acids: CASSLRQGSVNTEAFF. CDR3 DNA sequence: TGTGCCAGCAGCCTCAGACAGGGGTCGGTGAACACTGAAGCTTTCTTT.